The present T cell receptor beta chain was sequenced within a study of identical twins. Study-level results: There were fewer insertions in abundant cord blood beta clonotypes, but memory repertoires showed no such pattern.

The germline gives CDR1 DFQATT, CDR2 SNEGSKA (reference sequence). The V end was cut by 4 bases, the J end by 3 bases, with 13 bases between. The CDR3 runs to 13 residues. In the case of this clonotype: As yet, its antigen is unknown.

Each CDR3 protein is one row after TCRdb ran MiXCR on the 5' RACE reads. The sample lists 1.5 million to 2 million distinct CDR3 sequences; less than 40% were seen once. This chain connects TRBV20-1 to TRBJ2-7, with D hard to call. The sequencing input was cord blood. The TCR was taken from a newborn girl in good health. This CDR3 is CSANLEPHYEQYF. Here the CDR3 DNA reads TGCAGTGCTAATCTAGAGCCTCACTACGAGCAGTACTTC.